The 2 T cell receptor beta chains reported below all come from one sample, sequenced in a study of CD8+CD57+ T cells in acquired aplastic anemia. Patients included in sequencing had previously demonstrated CD8+CD57+ cell expansion by flow cytometry. Genomic DNA was employed as the template in profiling TCR beta VDJ and CDR3. Each CDR3 protein is one row after TCRdb ran MiXCR on the reads. The profile shows some 180,000 distinct CDR3 sequences, nearly 50% of them singletons. The sequenced sample was sorted CD4+, CD8+, or CD8+CD57+ T cells (not recorded which) from PBMCs. These receptor sequences come from a human donor with aplastic anemia.

Turning to this clonotype: A much larger clone lies one base from this, so it may be a read error. The chain combines TRBV6-1 with TRBJ1-2, with 7 bases matching TRBD1. The CDR3 contains 15 residues. Germline CDR1 and CDR2: MNHNS and SASEGT. Trimming removed 8 bases from V and 5 bases from J; junction bases left unmatched: 14. The CDR3 nucleotides are TGTGCCAGCGGTGTCCACCCACAGGGGCTGTATGGCTACACCTTC. It encodes CASGVHPQGLYGYTF.

This clonotype has a count of ten or more. CDR3 DNA: TGTGCCAGCAGCTTAGCAGGACAGGGCAACTATGGCTACACCTTC. Translated: CASSLAGQGNYGYTF. The chain links TRBV7-9 to TRBJ1-2; 8 bases align to TRBD1. V dropped 0 bases and J dropped 2; count of bases not matched to a gene: 2. CDR1 and CDR2 (germline): SEHNR, FQNEAQ (reference sequence). CDR3 length equals 15 residues.